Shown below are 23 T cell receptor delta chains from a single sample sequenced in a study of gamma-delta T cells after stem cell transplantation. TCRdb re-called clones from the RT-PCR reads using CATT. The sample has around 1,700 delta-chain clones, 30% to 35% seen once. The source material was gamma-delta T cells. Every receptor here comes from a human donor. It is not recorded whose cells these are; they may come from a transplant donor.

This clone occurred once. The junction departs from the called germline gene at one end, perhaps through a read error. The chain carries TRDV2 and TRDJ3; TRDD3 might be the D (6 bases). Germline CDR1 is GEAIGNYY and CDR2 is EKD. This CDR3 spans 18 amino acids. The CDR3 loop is CACDTAGASSWDTRQVFF. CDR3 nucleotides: TGTGCCTGTGACACGGCTGGGGCGAGCTCCTGGGACACCCGACAGGTGTTTTTC.

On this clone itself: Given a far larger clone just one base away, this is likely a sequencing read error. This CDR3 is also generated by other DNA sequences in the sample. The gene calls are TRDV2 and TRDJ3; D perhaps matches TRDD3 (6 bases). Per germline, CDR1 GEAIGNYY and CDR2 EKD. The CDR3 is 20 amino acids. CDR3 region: CACDRTPLSGALMDTRHMFF. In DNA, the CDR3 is TGTGCCTGTGACCGGACCCCTCTTTCTGGGGCACTGATGGACACCCGACACATGTTTTTC.

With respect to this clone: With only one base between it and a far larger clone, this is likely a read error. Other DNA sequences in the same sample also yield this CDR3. The DNA of the CDR3 is TGTGCCTGTGACACCGTGGATTCCGACTCCCGGGACACCCGACAGATGTTTTTC. Translating it yields CACDTVDSDSRDTRQMFF. The chain combines TRDV2 with TRDJ3; D is ambiguous. The CDR3 runs 18 residues. In germline, CDR1 is GEAIGNYY, CDR2 EKD.

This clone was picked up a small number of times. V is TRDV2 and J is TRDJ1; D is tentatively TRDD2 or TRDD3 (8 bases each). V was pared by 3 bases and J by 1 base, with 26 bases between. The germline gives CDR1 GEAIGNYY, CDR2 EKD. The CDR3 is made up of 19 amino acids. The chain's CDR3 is CACDLLPTSILGATDKLIF. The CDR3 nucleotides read TGTGCCTGTGACTTACTTCCTACGTCCATACTGGGGGCCACCGATAAACTCATCTTT.

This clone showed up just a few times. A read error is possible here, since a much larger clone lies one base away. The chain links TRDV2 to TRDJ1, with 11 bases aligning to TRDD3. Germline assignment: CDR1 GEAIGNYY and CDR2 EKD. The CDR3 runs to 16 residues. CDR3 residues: CACERLGDIPPDKPIF. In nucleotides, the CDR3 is TGTGCCTGTGAGCGACTGGGGGATATCCCTCCCGATAAACCCATCTTT.

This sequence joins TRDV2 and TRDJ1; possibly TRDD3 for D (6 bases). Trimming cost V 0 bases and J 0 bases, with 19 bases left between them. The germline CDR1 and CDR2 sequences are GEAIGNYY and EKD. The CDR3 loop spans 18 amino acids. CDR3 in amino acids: CACDTVQLRRGYTDKLIF. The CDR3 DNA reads TGTGCCTGTGACACCGTCCAGCTACGTCGGGGATACACCGATAAACTCATCTTT.

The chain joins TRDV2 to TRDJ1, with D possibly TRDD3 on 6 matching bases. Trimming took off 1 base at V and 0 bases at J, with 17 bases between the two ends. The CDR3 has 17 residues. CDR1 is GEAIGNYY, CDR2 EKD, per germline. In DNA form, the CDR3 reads TGTGCCTGTGACACTATGGGGGCCCCCAGTGACACCGATAAACTCATCTTT. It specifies CACDTMGAPSDTDKLIF.

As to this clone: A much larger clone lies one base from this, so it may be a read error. The CDR3 is CACGPVLGERMYTDKLIF. CDR3 DNA sequence: TGTGCCTGTGGCCCAGTACTGGGGGAAAGGATGTACACCGATAAACTCATCTTT. The chain joins TRDV2 to TRDJ1, with 9 bases aligning to TRDD3. The V gene end was trimmed by 5 bases and the J gene end by 0 bases; junction bases not matched to a gene: 15. Germline assignment: CDR1 GEAIGNYY and CDR2 EKD. CDR3 length: 18 amino acids.

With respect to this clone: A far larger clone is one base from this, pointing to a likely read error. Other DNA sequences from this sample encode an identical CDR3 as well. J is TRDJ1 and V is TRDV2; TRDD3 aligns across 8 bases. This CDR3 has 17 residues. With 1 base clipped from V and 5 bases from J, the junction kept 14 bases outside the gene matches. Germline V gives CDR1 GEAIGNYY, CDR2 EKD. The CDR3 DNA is TGTGCCTGTGACACGGCTGGGGGAGGTGGCGAGCGGGATAAACTCATCTTT. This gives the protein CACDTAGGGGERDKLIF.

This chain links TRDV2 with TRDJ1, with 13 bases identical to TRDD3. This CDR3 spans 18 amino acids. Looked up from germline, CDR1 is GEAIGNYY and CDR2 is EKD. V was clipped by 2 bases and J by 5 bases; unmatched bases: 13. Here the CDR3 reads CACDRLRLLGDTIDKLIF. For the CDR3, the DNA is TGTGCCTGTGACAGGTTACGTTTACTGGGGGATACGATTGATAAACTCATCTTT.

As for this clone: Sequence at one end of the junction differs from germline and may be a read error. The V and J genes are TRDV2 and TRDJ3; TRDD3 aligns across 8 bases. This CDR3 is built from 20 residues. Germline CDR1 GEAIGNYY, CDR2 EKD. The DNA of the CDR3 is TGTGCCTGTGACACGCTGGGGGACACTCGCGGCTCCTGTGACACCCGACAGATGTTTTTC. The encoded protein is CACDTLGDTRGSCDTRQMFF.

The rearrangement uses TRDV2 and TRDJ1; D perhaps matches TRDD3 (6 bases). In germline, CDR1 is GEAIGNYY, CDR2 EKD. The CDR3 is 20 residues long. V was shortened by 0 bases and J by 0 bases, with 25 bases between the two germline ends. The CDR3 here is CACDTVRREGLGTNTDKLIF. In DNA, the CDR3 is TGTGCCTGTGACACCGTTCGTAGGGAAGGACTGGGAACAAACACCGATAAACTCATCTTT.

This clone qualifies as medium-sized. The CDR3 DNA is TGTGCCTGTGACACCGGTTCTGGGGGATTCCCCCATTCCTGGGACACCCGACAGATGTTTTTC. Protein: CACDTGSGGFPHSWDTRQMFF. V and J are TRDV2 and TRDJ3; the match to TRDD3 covers 9 bases. This CDR3 is built from 21 residues. Unmatched junction bases numbered 12, after V lost 0 bases and J lost 1 base. Per germline, CDR1 GEAIGNYY and CDR2 EKD.

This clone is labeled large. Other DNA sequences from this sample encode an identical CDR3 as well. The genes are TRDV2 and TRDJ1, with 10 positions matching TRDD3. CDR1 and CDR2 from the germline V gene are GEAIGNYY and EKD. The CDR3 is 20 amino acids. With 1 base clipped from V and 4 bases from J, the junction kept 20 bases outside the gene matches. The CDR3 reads CACDTIKRGGYGQADDKLIF. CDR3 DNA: TGTGCCTGTGACACAATAAAACGAGGGGGATACGGTCAAGCAGACGATAAACTCATCTTT.

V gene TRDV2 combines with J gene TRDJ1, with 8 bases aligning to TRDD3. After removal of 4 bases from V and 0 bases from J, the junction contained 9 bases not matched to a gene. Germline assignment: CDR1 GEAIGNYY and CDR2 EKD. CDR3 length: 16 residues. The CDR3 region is CACDPILGGYTDKLIF. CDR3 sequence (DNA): TGTGCCTGTGATCCGATACTGGGGGGATACACCGATAAACTCATCTTT.

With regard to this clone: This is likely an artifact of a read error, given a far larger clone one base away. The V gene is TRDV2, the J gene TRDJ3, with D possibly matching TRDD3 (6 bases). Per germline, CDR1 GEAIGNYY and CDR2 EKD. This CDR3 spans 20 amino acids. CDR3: CACDRTPLSGALMDTRPMFF. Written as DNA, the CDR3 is TGTGCCTGTGACCGGACCCCTCTTTCTGGGGCACTGATGGACACCCGACCGATGTTTTTC.

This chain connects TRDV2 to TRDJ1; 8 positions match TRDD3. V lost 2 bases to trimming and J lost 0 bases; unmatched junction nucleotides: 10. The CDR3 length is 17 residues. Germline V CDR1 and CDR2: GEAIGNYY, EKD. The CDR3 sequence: CACDRLGAISYTDKLIF. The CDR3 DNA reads TGTGCCTGTGACAGACTGGGGGCTATATCGTACACCGATAAACTCATCTTT.

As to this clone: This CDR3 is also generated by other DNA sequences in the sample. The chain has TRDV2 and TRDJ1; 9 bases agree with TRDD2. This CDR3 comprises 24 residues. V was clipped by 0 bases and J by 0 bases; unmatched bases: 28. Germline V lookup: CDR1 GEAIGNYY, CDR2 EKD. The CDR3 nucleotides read TGTGCCTGTGACACCGTCGGCCTTCCTACTTTTACTGGTGGAAAGAGTGGGTACACCGATAAACTCATCTTT. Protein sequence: CACDTVGLPTFTGGKSGYTDKLIF.

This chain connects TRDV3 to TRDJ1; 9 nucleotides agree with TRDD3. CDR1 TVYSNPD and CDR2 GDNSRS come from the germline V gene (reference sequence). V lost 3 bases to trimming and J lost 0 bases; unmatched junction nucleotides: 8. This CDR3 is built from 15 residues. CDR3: CALSGGWDYTDKLIF. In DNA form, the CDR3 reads TGTGCCTTATCTGGGGGATGGGATTACACCGATAAACTCATCTTT.

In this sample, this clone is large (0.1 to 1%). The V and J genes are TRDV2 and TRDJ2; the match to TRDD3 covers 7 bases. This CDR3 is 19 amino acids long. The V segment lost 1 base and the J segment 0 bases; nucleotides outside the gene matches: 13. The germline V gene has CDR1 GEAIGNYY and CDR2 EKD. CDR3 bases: TGTGCCTGTGACACAGTCGTGTCTGGGGGCCAGACTTTGACAGCACAACTCTTCTTT. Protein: CACDTVVSGGQTLTAQLFF.

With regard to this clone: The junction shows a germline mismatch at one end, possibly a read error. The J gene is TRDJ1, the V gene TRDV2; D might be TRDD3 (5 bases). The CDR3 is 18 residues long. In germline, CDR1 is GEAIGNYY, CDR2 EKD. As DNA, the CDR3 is TGTGCCTGTGACACCGTCCAGTCATCCAGGGGGTACACCGATAGACTCATCTTT. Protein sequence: CACDTVQSSRGYTDRLIF.

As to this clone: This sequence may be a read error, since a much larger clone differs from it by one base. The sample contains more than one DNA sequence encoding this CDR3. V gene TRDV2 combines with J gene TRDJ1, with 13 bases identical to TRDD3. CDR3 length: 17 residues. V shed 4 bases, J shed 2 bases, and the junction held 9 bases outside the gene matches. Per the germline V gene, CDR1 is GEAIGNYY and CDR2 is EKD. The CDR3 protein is CACESVLGDTGTDKLIF. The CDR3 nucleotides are TGTGCCTGTGAGTCTGTACTGGGGGATACGGGGACCGATAAACTCATCTTT.

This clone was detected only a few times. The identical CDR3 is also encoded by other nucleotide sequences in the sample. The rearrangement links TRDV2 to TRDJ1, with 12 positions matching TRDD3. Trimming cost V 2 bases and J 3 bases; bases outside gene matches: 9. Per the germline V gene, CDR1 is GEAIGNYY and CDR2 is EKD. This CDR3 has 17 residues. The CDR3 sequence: CACDILRTGGYPDKLIF. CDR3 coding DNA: TGTGCCTGTGACATCCTCCGTACTGGGGGATACCCCGATAAACTCATCTTT.